One TCR beta chain is described in this entry. Its antigen is unidentified. CDR3 length equals 14 residues. From germline, CDR1 is SGHNT and CDR2 YYREEE (reference sequence). Trimming took 0 bases from V and 8 from J; bases not matched to a gene: 1. Alongside a J-beta primer mix, a sample-barcoded 5' primer served in a second PCR lasting roughly 7 to 11 cycles. Every molecule of cDNA carried a tag from a template-switch adaptor with 12 random nucleotides. TCRdb independently ran MiXCR on the 5' RACE reads; one entry per CDR3 protein. Among just over 1 million distinct CDR3 sequences listed, roughly 45% were seen once. The sample providers were healthy Caucasian people from Russia, aged about 6 to 90. This specimen belongs to a study of blood T cells in healthy people across ages. Broader study findings: Age brought a roughly linear fall in TCR beta diversity measured per million T cells. Considered underestimates were the diversity estimates obtained from one million T cells.

The chain recombines TRBV5-4 with TRBJ2-1; 11 bases agree with TRBD2. Sample: blood. The receptor's source is a woman aged 55-75 years in good health. The CDR3 DNA reads as TGTGCCAGCAGCTTGGCTAGCGGGAGGCATGAGCAGTTCTTC. This translates into CASSLASGRHEQFF.